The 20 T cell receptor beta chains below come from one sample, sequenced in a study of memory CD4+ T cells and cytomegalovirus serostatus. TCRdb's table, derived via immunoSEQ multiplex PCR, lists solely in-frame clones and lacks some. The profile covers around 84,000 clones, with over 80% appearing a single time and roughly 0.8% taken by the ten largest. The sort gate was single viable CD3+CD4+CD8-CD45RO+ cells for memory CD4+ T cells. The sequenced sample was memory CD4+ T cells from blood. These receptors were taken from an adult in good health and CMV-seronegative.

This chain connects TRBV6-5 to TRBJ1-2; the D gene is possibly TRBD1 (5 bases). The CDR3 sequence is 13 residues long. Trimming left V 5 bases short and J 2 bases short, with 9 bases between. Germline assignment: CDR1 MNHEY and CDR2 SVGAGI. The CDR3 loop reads CASSPQGNYGYTF. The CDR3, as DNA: TGTGCCAGCAGTCCCCAGGGAAACTATGGCTACACCTTC.

The CDR3 region is CSGGPQRGGTQYF. For the CDR3, the DNA is TGCAGCGGTGGACCCCAGCGGGGCGGGACCCAGTACTTC. This rearrangement joins TRBV29-1 to TRBJ2-5; 7 bases fit TRBD2. V shed 7 bases and J 7 bases; nucleotides not matched to a gene: 12. Germline V gives CDR1 SQVTM, CDR2 ANQGSEA. CDR3 length equals 13 residues. The variable domain in full, completed from reference TRBV29-1 and TRBJ2-5, reads SAVISQKPSRDICQRGTSLTIQCQVDSQVTMMFWYRQQPGQSLTLIATANQGSEATYESGFVIDKFPISRPNLTFSTLTVSNMSPEDSSIYLCSGGPQRGGTQYFGPGTRLLVL.

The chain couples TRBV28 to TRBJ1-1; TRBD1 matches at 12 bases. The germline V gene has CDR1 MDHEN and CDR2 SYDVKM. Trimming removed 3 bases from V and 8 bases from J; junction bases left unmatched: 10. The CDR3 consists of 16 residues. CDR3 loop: CASSLSPGTGGWEAFF. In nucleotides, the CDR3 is TGTGCCAGCAGTTTGTCTCCCGGGACAGGGGGCTGGGAAGCTTTCTTT. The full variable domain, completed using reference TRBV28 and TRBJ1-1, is DVKVTQSSRYLVKRTGEKVFLECVQDMDHENMFWYRQDPGLGLRLIYFSYDVKMKEKGDIPEGYSVSREKKERFSLILESASTNQTSMYLCASSLSPGTGGWEAFFGQGTRLTVV.

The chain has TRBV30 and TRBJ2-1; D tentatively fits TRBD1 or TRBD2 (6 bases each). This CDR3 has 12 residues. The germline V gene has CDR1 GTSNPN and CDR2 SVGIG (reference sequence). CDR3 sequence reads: CSGAKGLNEQFF. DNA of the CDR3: TGTTCGGGGGCAAAGGGACTCAATGAGCAGTTCTTC.

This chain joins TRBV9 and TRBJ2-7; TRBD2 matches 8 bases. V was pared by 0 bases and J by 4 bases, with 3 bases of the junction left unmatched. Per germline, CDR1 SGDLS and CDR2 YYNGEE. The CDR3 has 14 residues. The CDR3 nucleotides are TGTGCCAGCAGCGTAGGCGGGGGGCTATACGAGCAGTACTTC. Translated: CASSVGGGLYEQYF. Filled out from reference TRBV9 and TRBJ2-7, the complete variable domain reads DSGVTQTPKHLITATGQRVTLRCSPRSGDLSVYWYQQSLDQGLQFLIQYYNGEERAKGNILERFSAQQFPDLHSELNLSSLELGDSALYFCASSVGGGLYEQYFGPGTRLTVT.

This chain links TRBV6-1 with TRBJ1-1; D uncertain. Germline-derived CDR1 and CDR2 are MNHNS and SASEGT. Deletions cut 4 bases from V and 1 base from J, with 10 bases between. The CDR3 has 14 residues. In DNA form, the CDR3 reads TGTGCCAGCAGTGGCCACCGGGCGAACACTGAAGCTTTCTTT. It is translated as CASSGHRANTEAFF.

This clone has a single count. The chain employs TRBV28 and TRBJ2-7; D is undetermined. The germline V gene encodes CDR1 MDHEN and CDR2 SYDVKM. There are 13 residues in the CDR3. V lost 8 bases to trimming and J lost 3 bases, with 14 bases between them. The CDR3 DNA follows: TGTGCCAGCCGTCTCGGAGCGCGCTACGAGCAGTACTTC. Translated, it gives CASRLGARYEQYF.

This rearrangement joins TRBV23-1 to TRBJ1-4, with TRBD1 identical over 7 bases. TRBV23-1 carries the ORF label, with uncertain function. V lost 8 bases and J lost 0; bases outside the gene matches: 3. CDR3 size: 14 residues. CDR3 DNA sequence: TGCGCCAGCGGGCAGGGGGCAACTAATGAAAAACTGTTTTTT. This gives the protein CASGQGATNEKLFF.

For the CDR3, the DNA is TGTGCCAGCAGCTTAGGAGGAACTGGAAACACCATATATTTT. Its translation: CASSLGGTGNTIYF. The chain has TRBV7-2 and TRBJ1-3; D remains ambiguous. Trimming shortened V by 1 base and J by 2 bases, and 6 bases separated the two germline ends. CDR3 length: 14 amino acids. The V gene's germline CDR1 is SGHTA and CDR2 FQGNSA.

CDR3 coding DNA: TGTGCCAGCAGCTTGGATTCTAGGGGGTGGCATTTT. It specifies CASSLDSRGWHF. The V call is TRBV5-4, the J call TRBJ1-5; TRBD1 might be the D (6 bases). Germline-derived CDR1 and CDR2 are SGHNT and YYREEE (reference sequence). This CDR3 comprises 12 residues. The V and J ends lost 0 bases and 15 bases respectively, with 13 bases between them. Based on the CDR3 plus reference TRBV5-4 and TRBJ1-5, the full variable domain is ETGVTQSPTHLIKTRGQQVTLRCSSQSGHNTVSWYQQALGQGPQFIFQYYREEENGRGNFPPRFSGLQFPNYSSELNVNALELDDSALYLCASSLDSRGWHFGDGTRLSIL.

The CDR3, as DNA: TGTGCCAGCAGCTTTGCGGTCAACTATGGCTACACCTTC. Its protein product is CASSFAVNYGYTF. The chain joins TRBV11-1 to TRBJ1-2; D unresolved. V was cut by 3 bases and J by 2 bases, with 7 bases left in between. Germline V CDR1 and CDR2: SGHAT, FQDESV (reference sequence). The CDR3 consists of 13 residues.

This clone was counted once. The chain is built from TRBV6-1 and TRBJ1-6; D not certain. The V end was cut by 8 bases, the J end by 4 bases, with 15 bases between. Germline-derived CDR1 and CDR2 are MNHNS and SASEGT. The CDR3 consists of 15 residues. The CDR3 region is CASVPGSNYNSPLHF. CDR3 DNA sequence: TGTGCCAGCGTTCCCGGGAGCAATTATAATTCACCCCTCCACTTT.

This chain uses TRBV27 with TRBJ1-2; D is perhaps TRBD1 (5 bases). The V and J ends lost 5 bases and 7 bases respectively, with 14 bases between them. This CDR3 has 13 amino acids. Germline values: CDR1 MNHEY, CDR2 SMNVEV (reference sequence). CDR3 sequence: CASSLGTARGYTF. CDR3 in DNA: TGTGCCAGCAGTCTCGGGACGGCGCGTGGCTACACCTTC.

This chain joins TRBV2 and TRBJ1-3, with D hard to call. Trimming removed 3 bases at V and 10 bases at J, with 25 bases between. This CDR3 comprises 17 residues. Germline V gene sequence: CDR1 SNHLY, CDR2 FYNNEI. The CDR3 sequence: CASSDLRTAQVGGTIYF. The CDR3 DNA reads TGTGCCAGCAGTGACTTGAGGACCGCGCAAGTTGGAGGAACCATATATTTT.

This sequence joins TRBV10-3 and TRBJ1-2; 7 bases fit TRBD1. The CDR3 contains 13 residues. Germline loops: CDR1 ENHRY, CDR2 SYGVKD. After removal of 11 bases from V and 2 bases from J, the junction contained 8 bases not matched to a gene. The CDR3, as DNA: TGTGCCGTGACAGGGAGAGGGAACTATGGCTACACCTTC. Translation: CAVTGRGNYGYTF.

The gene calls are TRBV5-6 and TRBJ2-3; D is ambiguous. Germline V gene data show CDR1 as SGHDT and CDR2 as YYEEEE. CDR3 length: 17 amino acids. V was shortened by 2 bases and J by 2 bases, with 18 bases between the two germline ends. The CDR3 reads CASSLKGLAFHTDTQYF. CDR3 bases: TGTGCCAGCAGCTTAAAGGGCTTGGCTTTTCACACAGATACGCAGTATTTT. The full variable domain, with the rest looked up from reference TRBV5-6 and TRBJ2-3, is DAGVTQSPTHLIKTRGQQVTLRCSPKSGHDTVSWYQQALGQGPQFIFQYYEEEERQRGNFPDRFSGHQFPNYSSELNVNALLLGDSALYLCASSLKGLAFHTDTQYFGPGTRLTVL.

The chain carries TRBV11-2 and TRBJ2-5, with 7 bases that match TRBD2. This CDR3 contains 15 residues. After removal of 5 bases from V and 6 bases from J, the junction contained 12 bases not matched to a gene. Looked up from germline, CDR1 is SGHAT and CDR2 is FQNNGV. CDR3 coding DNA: TGTGCCAGCAGCCTCGAGCGGGGCGACCTGAAGACCCAGTACTTC. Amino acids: CASSLERGDLKTQYF. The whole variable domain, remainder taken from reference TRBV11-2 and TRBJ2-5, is EAGVAQSPRYKIIEKRQSVAFWCNPISGHATLYWYQQILGQGPKLLIQFQNNGVVDDSQLPKDRFSAERLKGVDSTLKIQPAKLEDSAVYLCASSLERGDLKTQYFGPGTRLLVL.

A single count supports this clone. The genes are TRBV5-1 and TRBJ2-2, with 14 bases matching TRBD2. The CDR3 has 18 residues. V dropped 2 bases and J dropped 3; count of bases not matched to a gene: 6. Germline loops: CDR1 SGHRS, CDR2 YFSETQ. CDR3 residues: CASSFRTSGGPYTGELFF. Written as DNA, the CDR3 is TGCGCCAGCAGCTTTCGGACTAGCGGGGGGCCGTACACCGGGGAGCTGTTTTTT.

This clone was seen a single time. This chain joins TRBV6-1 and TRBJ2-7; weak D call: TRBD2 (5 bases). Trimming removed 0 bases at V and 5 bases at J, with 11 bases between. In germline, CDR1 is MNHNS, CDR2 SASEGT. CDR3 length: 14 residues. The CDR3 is CASSEADWDNEQYF. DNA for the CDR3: TGTGCCAGCAGTGAAGCGGACTGGGATAACGAGCAGTACTTC.

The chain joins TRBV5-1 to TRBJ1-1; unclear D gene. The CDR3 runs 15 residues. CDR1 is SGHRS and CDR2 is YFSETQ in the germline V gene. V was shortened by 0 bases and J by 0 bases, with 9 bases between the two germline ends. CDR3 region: CASSLGVVMNTEAFF. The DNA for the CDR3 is TGCGCCAGCAGCTTGGGTGTTGTTATGAACACTGAAGCTTTCTTT.